Given below is one T cell receptor beta chain in context. The sample providers were healthy Caucasian people from Russia, aged about 6 to 95. Alongside a J-beta primer mix, a sample-barcoded 5' primer served in a second PCR lasting about 6 to 11 cycles. The template-switch adaptor was a 5' adaptor with 12 random nucleotides. It tagged each cDNA molecule. In TCRdb, the 5' RACE reads were re-called with MiXCR into one record per CDR3 protein. The data show some 920,000 distinct CDR3 sequences, with about 51% seen just once and about 20% held by the top ten. Trimming stripped 7 bases from V and 8 bases from J, with 11 bases between. Germline loops: CDR1 KGHDR, CDR2 SFDVKD. This CDR3 is 12 amino acids long. These data originate in a study of blood T cells in healthy people across ages.

This chain connects TRBV24-1 to TRBJ2-1; D is possibly TRBD2 (6 bases). The TCR was taken from an older woman in good health. Source material: blood. CDR3 DNA: TGTGCCACCAGGGAGGGTTTCGATGAGCAGTTCTTC. Encoded protein: CATREGFDEQFF.